The 5 T cell receptor beta chains presented below share a single source sample, sequenced in a study of blood T cell repertoires in COVID-19. Sequenced by immunoSEQ multiplex PCR; TCRdb stores in-frame clones only, minus some. This sample has 150,000 or so clones, with roughly 84% found just once. Sequenced: PBMCs or T cells enriched from blood (not recorded which). These receptors were collected from a woman aged 45-65 years who had been exposed to COVID-19.

This chain connects TRBV2 to TRBJ1-5; TRBD1 matches at 11 bases. This CDR3 has 16 residues. In germline, CDR1 is SNHLY, CDR2 FYNNEI. V was clipped by 5 bases and J by 4 bases; unmatched bases: 7. CDR3 DNA sequence: TGTGCCAGCAGTCGGACAGGGGGCGCATTGAATCAGCCCCAGCATTTT. It translates to CASSRTGGALNQPQHF.

The J gene is TRBJ1-1, the V gene TRBV7-3; D possibly corresponds to TRBD1 (5 bases). Trimming stripped 6 bases from V and 3 bases from J, with 11 bases between. The CDR3 runs to 13 residues. Germline V lookup: CDR1 SGHTA, CDR2 FQGTGA. The CDR3 here is CASRLGGDTEAFF. CDR3 DNA sequence: TGTGCCAGCAGGTTAGGAGGGGACACTGAAGCTTTCTTT.

V usage is TRBV2 and J usage is TRBJ1-3, with unresolved D. Between the trimmed V and J ends, which lost 11 bases and 0 bases, there was a span of 11 bases. The CDR3 has 13 residues. Germline-derived CDR1 and CDR2 are SNHLY and FYNNEI. The CDR3 spells CARKLSSGNTIYF. CDR3 bases: TGTGCCCGAAAATTGAGCTCTGGAAACACCATATATTTT.

CDR3 bases: TGTGCCAGCAGCCGACAAAGTGTCTATGGCTACACCTTC. The encoded protein is CASSRQSVYGYTF. This chain links TRBV11-2 with TRBJ1-2; unclear D gene. There are 13 residues in the CDR3. Trimming took off 5 bases at V and 4 bases at J, with 11 bases between the two ends. Germline loops: CDR1 SGHAT, CDR2 FQNNGV. Full variable domain (rest looked up from reference TRBV11-2 and TRBJ1-2): EAGVAQSPRYKIIEKRQSVAFWCNPISGHATLYWYQQILGQGPKLLIQFQNNGVVDDSQLPKDRFSAERLKGVDSTLKIQPAKLEDSAVYLCASSRQSVYGYTFGSGTRLTVV.

V gene TRBV5-4 combines with J gene TRBJ1-2, with D uncertain. Germline CDR1 and CDR2: SGHNT and YYREEE (reference sequence). The CDR3 loop spans 14 amino acids. V lost 4 bases and J 1 base, leaving 11 bases between the germline ends. The CDR3 sequence is CASSRIPGNYGYTF. The CDR3 DNA follows: TGTGCCAGCAGCCGAATCCCCGGTAACTATGGCTACACCTTC. Together with reference TRBV5-4 and TRBJ1-2, the CDR3 gives the full variable domain: ETGVTQSPTHLIKTRGQQVTLRCSSQSGHNTVSWYQQALGQGPQFIFQYYREEENGRGNFPPRFSGLQFPNYSSELNVNALELDDSALYLCASSRIPGNYGYTFGSGTRLTVV.